The 15 T cell receptor beta chains listed next were all sequenced from one sample in a study of blood T cell repertoires in COVID-19. The method was immunoSEQ multiplex PCR; TCRdb's version includes in-frame clones alone and lacks a portion of them. The table has approximately 300,000 clones, roughly nine tenths seen once. Sample: PBMCs or T cells enriched from blood (not recorded which). The receptors were gathered from a woman aged 25 to 45 who had recovered from COVID-19.

The gene calls are TRBV11-2 and TRBJ1-2; maybe TRBD1 (5 bases). From germline, CDR1 is SGHAT and CDR2 FQNNGV. V shed 6 bases and J shed 4 bases, with 21 bases lying between them. This CDR3 region has 16 residues. CDR3 protein: CASRASMRQSLYGYTF. The CDR3 DNA sequence: TGTGCCAGCAGAGCTTCCATGCGACAGAGCCTCTATGGCTACACCTTC.

V usage is TRBV5-6 and J usage is TRBJ2-3, with 8 nucleotides matching TRBD2. Germline CDR1 and CDR2: SGHDT and YYEEEE. J gave up 0 bases and V 0 bases, and 3 bases lay outside the gene matches. CDR3 length: 16 residues. The CDR3 spells CASSLVASGSTDTQYF. CDR3 in DNA: TGTGCCAGCAGCTTGGTGGCTAGCGGGAGCACAGATACGCAGTATTTT. Full variable domain (outside the CDR3, taken from reference TRBV5-6 and TRBJ2-3): DAGVTQSPTHLIKTRGQQVTLRCSPKSGHDTVSWYQQALGQGPQFIFQYYEEEERQRGNFPDRFSGHQFPNYSSELNVNALLLGDSALYLCASSLVASGSTDTQYFGPGTRLTVL.

V usage is TRBV4-1 and J usage is TRBJ2-6, with D possibly being TRBD2 (5 bases). From germline, CDR1 is MGHRA and CDR2 YSYEKL. V was cut by 3 bases and J by 0 bases, with 12 bases left in between. CDR3 length: 17 residues. The CDR3 DNA follows: TGCGCCAGCAGCCATTCGACGGGAAACTCTGGGGCCAACGTCCTGACTTTC. Translation: CASSHSTGNSGANVLTF.

The J gene is TRBJ2-7, the V gene TRBV27; 8 positions match TRBD1. The J segment lost 0 bases and the V segment lost 4 bases, leaving 8 bases of the junction unmatched. CDR3 size: 16 residues. Germline values: CDR1 MNHEY, CDR2 SMNVEV (reference sequence). CDR3 sequence (DNA): TGTGCCAGCAGTTCAACATGGACAGGGACCTCCTACGAGCAGTACTTC. It codes for CASSSTWTGTSYEQYF.

The V and J genes are TRBV5-4 and TRBJ1-2, with 9 bases matching TRBD1. Germline V lookup: CDR1 SGHNT, CDR2 YYREEE (reference sequence). The CDR3 sequence is 14 residues long. Germline trimming cut 3 bases from V and 8 bases from J; bases unmatched to any gene: 8. CDR3 nucleotides: TGTGCCAGCAGCTCCGACAGGGGGTGGTTCGGCTACACCTTC. It translates to CASSSDRGWFGYTF.

The chain links TRBV27 to TRBJ1-1; 7 nucleotides match TRBD1. Germline assignment: CDR1 MNHEY and CDR2 SMNVEV (reference sequence). The CDR3 runs to 14 residues. V lost 2 bases to trimming and J lost 5 bases; unmatched junction nucleotides: 5. CDR3 in DNA: TGTGCCAGCAGTTTAGGGCAGGGGGGTACTGAAGCTTTCTTT. It yields the protein CASSLGQGGTEAFF.

The rearrangement uses TRBV28 and TRBJ2-3; TRBD2 is a possible D gene (5 bases). V was shortened by 6 bases and J by 5 bases, with 9 bases between the two germline ends. This CDR3 spans 12 amino acids. Germline-derived CDR1 and CDR2 are MDHEN and SYDVKM. Here the CDR3 DNA reads TGTGCCAGCAGCCTGAGCGGAGATACGCAGTATTTT. Its protein product is CASSLSGDTQYF. The full variable domain, with the rest looked up from reference TRBV28 and TRBJ2-3, is DVKVTQSSRYLVKRTGEKVFLECVQDMDHENMFWYRQDPGLGLRLIYFSYDVKMKEKGDIPEGYSVSREKKERFSLILESASTNQTSMYLCASSLSGDTQYFGPGTRLTVL.

The genes are TRBV6-5 and TRBJ1-1; 7 nucleotides align to TRBD1. The V gene end was trimmed by 10 bases and the J gene end by 3 bases; junction bases not matched to a gene: 5. Germline lookup yields CDR1 MNHEY and CDR2 SVGAGI. The CDR3 covers 12 residues. The CDR3 sequence is CATQGMDTEAFF. CDR3 bases: TGTGCCACACAGGGGATGGACACTGAAGCTTTCTTT.

The rearrangement joins TRBV12-3 or TRBV12-4 to TRBJ1-2; D ambiguous. CDR3 length: 13 amino acids. Trimming removed 4 bases from V and 4 bases from J, with 10 bases in between. CDR3 amino acids: CASSSQRGYGYTF. The CDR3 DNA sequence: TGTGCCAGCAGTTCCCAGCGAGGCTATGGCTACACCTTC.

The rearrangement uses TRBV3-1 (or the pseudogene TRBV3-2) and TRBJ1-2, with 9 positions matching TRBD1. CDR1 and CDR2 (germline): LGHDT, YNNKEL (reference sequence). The CDR3 spans 16 residues. V was pared by 0 bases and J by 6 bases, with 8 bases of the junction left unmatched. CDR3 DNA sequence: TGTGCCAGCAGCCAAGAGGGGGACAGGGAATCGGATGGCTACACCTTC. Encoded protein: CASSQEGDRESDGYTF.

This clone came up a few times. The V and J genes are TRBV27 and TRBJ2-2; 11 nucleotides line up with TRBD1. This CDR3 has 14 amino acids. V was pared by 3 bases and J by 7 bases, with 1 base of the junction left unmatched. Germline CDR1 and CDR2: MNHEY and SMNVEV (reference sequence). The DNA for the CDR3 is TGTGCCAGCAGTTTGGGACAGGGGGTCGGGGAGCTGTTTTTT. It yields the protein CASSLGQGVGELFF.

V is TRBV7-8 and J is TRBJ1-1; D may be TRBD1 (6 bases). The CDR3 is 13 amino acids. The germline V gene has CDR1 SGHVS and CDR2 FQNEAQ. Trimming left V 3 bases short and J 1 base short, with 6 bases between. The CDR3 DNA sequence: TGTGCCAGCAGCTTGGACAGGAACACTGAAGCTTTCTTT. Translation gives CASSLDRNTEAFF.

The V and J genes are TRBV5-8 and TRBJ2-1, with 8 bases fitting TRBD2. This CDR3 region has 17 residues. In germline, CDR1 is SGHTS, CDR2 YDEGEE. J was trimmed by 12 bases and V by 5 bases; bases with no gene match: 22. DNA of the CDR3: TGTGCCAGCAGTTACTCCGAGACTAGCGCCCCCCAGGGTGGGCAGTTCTTC. It specifies CASSYSETSAPQGGQFF.

This clone was seen only once. The chain links TRBV29-1 to TRBJ2-7; 7 bases map to TRBD2. The CDR3 has 15 residues. Germline CDR1 and CDR2: SQVTM and ANQGSEA. J was trimmed by 3 bases and V by 7 bases; bases with no gene match: 15. The CDR3 is CSGGGWFGGSYEQYF. The CDR3 DNA reads TGCAGCGGTGGCGGGTGGTTCGGCGGGAGCTACGAGCAGTACTTC.

The CDR3 loop reads CASSGSRGTGGDRYF. DNA of the CDR3: TGTGCCAGCAGTGGGTCCCGGGGGACAGGGGGCGATCGGTACTTC. The rearrangement uses TRBV25-1 and TRBJ2-7, with TRBD1 matching over 12 bases. This CDR3 contains 15 residues. Germline V gene lookup returns CDR1 MGHDK and CDR2 SYGVNS. The junction had 13 bases not matched to a gene; V was cut back by 4 bases and J by 12 bases.